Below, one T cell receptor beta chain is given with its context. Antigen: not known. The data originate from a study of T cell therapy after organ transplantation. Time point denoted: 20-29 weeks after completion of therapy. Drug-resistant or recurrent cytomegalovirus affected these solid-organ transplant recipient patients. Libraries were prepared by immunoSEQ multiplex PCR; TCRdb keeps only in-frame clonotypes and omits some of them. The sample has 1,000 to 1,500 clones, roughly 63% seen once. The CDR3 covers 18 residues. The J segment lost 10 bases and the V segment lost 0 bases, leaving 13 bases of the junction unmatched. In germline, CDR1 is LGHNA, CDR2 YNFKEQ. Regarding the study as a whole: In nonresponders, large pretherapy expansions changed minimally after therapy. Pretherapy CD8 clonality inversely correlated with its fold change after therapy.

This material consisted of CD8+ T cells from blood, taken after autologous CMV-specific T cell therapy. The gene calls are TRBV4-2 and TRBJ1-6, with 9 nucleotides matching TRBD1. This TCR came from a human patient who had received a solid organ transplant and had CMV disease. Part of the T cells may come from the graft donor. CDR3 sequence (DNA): TGTGCCAGCAGCCAAGATAAGCCCGGACAGGGGAGTTGGTCACCCCTCCACTTT. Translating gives CASSQDKPGQGSWSPLHF.